The following is a T cell receptor (beta chain) sequence with its context. No antigen is known for it. As to time point: week 5, during vaccination. The study gave 300 ug of mutant IDH1 20-mer peptide per vaccine dose, with topical imiquimod. Every donor had a new WHO grade 3 or 4 astrocytoma that was IDH1-mutant, with loss of nuclear ATRX. Germline assignment: CDR1 MNHEY and CDR2 SMNVEV (reference sequence). CDR3 length equals 13 residues. The V end was cut by 3 bases, the J end by 6 bases, with 6 bases between. The data were obtained in a study of a mutant IDH1 vaccine in newly diagnosed glioma. Study background: Vaccines were first given 4-6 weeks after radiotherapy alone, or with temozolomide cycles. Most had both radiotherapy and temozolomide beforehand; others had only one.

Some clones are missing from TCRdb's copy, which holds only in-frame ones; the method was immunoSEQ multiplex PCR. Among approximately 60,000 clones listed, about 90% were seen once. Findings and limits, study-wide: Among patients, about 94% showed immune responses induced by the vaccine.

The sequences come from PBMCs, collected from a glioma patient whose treatment included an IDH1 peptide vaccine. The sequence came from a woman aged 40 to 50 with glioma. V is TRBV27 and J is TRBJ1-6; D unclear. The CDR3, as DNA: TGTGCCAGCAGTTTTATCGGTAATTCACCCCTCCACTTT. This codes for CASSFIGNSPLHF.